This T cell receptor beta chain emerged from a study of blood T cell repertoires in COVID-19. Study-level information: Acute-phase and convalescent COVID-19 samples originated in the United States, Italy and Spain. PBMCs, B-cell-depleted T cells, or T cells were the source of the cDNA or gDNA that made up the material.

Sequenced by immunoSEQ multiplex PCR; TCRdb stores in-frame clones only, minus some. In the table there are about 81,000 clones, about 84% of which are singletons. The CDR3 has 18 amino acids. V was pared by 6 bases and J by 1 base, with 11 bases of the junction left unmatched. Germline CDR1 SNHLY, CDR2 FYNNEI. The rearrangement joins TRBV2 to TRBJ2-3; 12 nucleotides match TRBD2. The sample taken for sequencing was peripheral blood. The clonotype was recovered from a human donor in a cohort sampled during active COVID-19. Here the CDR3 DNA reads TGTGCCAGCAGGAACCTAGCGGGGGGGCTGTCTGGCACAGATACGCAGTATTTT. It translates to CASRNLAGGLSGTDTQYF. The whole variable domain, remainder taken from reference TRBV2 and TRBJ2-3, is EPEVTQTPSHQVTQMGQEVILRCVPISNHLYFYWYRQILGQKVEFLVSFYNNEISEKSEIFDDQFSVERPDGSNFTLKIRSTKLEDSAMYFCASRNLAGGLSGTDTQYFGPGTRLTVL.